This T cell receptor (beta chain) was captured in a study of blood T cells in healthy people across ages. V lost 0 bases and J 6 bases, leaving 15 bases between the germline ends. Germline V gives CDR1 DFQATT, CDR2 SNEGSKA (reference sequence). CDR3 length: 15 residues. Investigators took about 10 milliliters of peripheral blood from every donor. Using a J-beta primer mix together with a sample-barcoded 5' primer, a second PCR was run for about 7 to 12 cycles. Every cDNA molecule bore a tag from a template-switch adaptor containing 12 random nucleotides. TCRdb independently ran MiXCR on the 5' RACE reads; one entry per CDR3 protein. The sample includes about 780,000 distinct CDR3 sequences, around 50% of them seen just once.

Sequencing input: blood. The TCR comes from a man at least 80 years old in good health. The rearrangement links TRBV20-1 to TRBJ1-5; no clear D gene. The CDR3, as DNA: TGCAGTGCTAGAGAGGAACCGGGGTACGGTCAGCCCCAGCATTTT. This gives the protein CSAREEPGYGQPQHF.